This TCR beta chain derives from a study of T cell responses to AZD1222 COVID-19 vaccine. The CDR3 contains 15 residues. Germline CDR1 is LGHDT and CDR2 is YNNKEL (reference sequence). The V and J ends lost 4 bases and 4 bases respectively, with 14 bases between them. The protocol was immunoSEQ multiplex PCR, while the TCRdb copy is restricted to in-frame clones and leaves out a portion. This table holds about 150,000 clones, approximately 90% found once. Of note for this clone: What it binds is unknown.

General study findings and limits: Variant regions that are unmutated are reportedly the target of nearly half of spike-specific TCRs. Repertoire sampling occurred only after the peak T cell response. Spike-specific TCR breadth rose after two AZD1222 doses, and depth rose as well.

Pooled samples include second doses given at about 4 or 12 weeks. Material: peripheral blood, obtained 28 days after the second AZD1222 dose. The chain is built from TRBV3-1 (or the pseudogene TRBV3-2) and TRBJ1-5; D ambiguous. The sequence was collected from an adult who received the AZD1222 COVID-19 vaccine. The CDR3 coding sequence is TGTGCCAGCAGCCCCGGAGTTTTAGTTAATCAGCCCCAGCATTTT. Its translation is CASSPGVLVNQPQHF.